What follows describes a single T cell receptor (beta chain). TCRdb keeps only in-frame clones here, not all; method: immunoSEQ multiplex PCR. The sample shows about 140,000 clones, about 89% of them seen only once. The sample comes from a study of control samples from healthy donors and cancer patients. The origin of this receptor is a man between 18 and 29 years old in good health. Sample: blood.

The CDR3 nucleotides are TGTGCCAGCAGCTTCGGTCAGGCAGCGGTCTACGAGCAGTACTTC. It yields the protein CASSFGQAAVYEQYF. The chain couples TRBV7-3 to TRBJ2-7; D perhaps matches TRBD2 (5 bases). Trimming stripped 3 bases from V and 3 bases from J, with 15 bases between. The CDR3 extends over 15 amino acids. Germline CDR1 and CDR2: SGHTA and FQGTGA.